This T cell receptor beta chain is drawn from a study of shared clonotypes between healthy human individuals. General study points: Only blood samples were collected, and tissue repertoires likely differ.

Comments on this clone: Its matching antigen is unknown. The sample carries other DNA sequences with the same CDR3.

CDR1 is SGHRS and CDR2 is YFSETQ in the germline V gene. This CDR3 is 15 amino acids long. Trimming at V came to 3 bases and at J to 3 bases, leaving 3 bases not matched to a gene. Profiled with immunoSEQ multiplex PCR; TCRdb holds only in-frame clones, not every one. This table has more than 2 million clones, 95% appearing once. This clonotype was obtained from a man between 18 and 29 years old in good health. Sequenced sample: naive CD4+ T cells sorted from blood. As to subset: CD45RA+ positively selected. The J gene is TRBJ1-3, the V gene TRBV5-1, with 10 nucleotides matching TRBD1. The DNA for the CDR3 is TGCGCCAGCAGCTCCGGGACAGGGGTTGGAAACACCATATATTTT. Residues: CASSSGTGVGNTIYF.